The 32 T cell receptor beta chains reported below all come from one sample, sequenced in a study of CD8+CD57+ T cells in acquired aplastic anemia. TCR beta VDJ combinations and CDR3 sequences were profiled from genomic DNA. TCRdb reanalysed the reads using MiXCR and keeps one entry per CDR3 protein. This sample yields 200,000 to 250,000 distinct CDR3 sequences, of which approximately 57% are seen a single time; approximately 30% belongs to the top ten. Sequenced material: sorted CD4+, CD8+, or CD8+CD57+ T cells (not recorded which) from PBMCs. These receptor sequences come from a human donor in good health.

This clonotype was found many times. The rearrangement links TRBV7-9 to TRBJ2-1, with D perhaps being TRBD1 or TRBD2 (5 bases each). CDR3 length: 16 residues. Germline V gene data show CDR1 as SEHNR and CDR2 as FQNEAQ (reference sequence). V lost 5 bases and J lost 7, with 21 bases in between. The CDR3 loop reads CASSPKVGTSGNEQFF. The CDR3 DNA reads TGTGCCAGCAGCCCCAAGGTTGGGACGTCGGGGAATGAGCAGTTCTTC.

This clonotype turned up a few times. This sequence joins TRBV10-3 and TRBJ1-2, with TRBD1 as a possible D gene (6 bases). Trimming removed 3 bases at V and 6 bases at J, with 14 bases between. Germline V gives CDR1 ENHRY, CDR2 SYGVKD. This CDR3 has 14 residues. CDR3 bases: TGTGCCATCAGTGAAGGAGACAGGAGCCATGGCTACACCTTC. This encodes CAISEGDRSHGYTF.

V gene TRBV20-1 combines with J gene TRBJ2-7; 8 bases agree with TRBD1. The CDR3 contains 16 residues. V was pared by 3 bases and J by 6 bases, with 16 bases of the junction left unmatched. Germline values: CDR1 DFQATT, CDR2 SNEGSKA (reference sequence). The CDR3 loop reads CSARLPGQAARGEQYF. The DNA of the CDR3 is TGCAGTGCTAGGCTCCCGGGACAGGCCGCGAGGGGCGAGCAGTACTTC.

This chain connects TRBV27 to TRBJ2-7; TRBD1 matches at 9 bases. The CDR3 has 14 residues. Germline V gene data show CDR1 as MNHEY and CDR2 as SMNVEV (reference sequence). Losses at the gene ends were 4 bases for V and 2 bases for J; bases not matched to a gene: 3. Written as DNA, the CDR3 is TGTGCCAGCAGTTGGGGACAGGGCCCCTACGAGCAGTACTTC. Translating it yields CASSWGQGPYEQYF.

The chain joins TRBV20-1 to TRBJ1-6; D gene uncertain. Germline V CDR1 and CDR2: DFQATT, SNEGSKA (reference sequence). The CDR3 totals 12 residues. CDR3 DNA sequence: TGCAGCCAAGAGGGAGGATATTCACCCCTCCACTTT. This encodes CSQEGGYSPLHF.

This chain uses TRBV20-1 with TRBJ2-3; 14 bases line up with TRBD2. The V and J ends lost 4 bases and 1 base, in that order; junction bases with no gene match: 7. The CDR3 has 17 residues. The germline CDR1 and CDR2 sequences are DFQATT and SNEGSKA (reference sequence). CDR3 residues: CSAKTSGRVSGTDTQYF. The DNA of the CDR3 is TGCAGTGCTAAGACTAGCGGGAGGGTATCGGGCACAGATACGCAGTATTTT.

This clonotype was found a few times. CDR3 DNA: TGCAGCGTGGAAGCAGTCTCCTACAATGAGCAGTTCTTC. Its translation: CSVEAVSYNEQFF. The chain combines TRBV20-1 with TRBJ2-1; D call uncertain. This CDR3 contains 13 residues. The germline gives CDR1 DFQATT, CDR2 SNEGSKA (reference sequence).

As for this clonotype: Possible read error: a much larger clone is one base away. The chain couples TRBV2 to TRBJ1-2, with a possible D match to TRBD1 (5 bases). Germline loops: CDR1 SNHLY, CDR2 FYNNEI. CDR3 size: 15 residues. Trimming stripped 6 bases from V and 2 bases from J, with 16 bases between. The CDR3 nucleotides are TGTGCCAGCAGCCAAGAACAGGACGCCAACTATGGCTACACCTTC. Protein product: CASSQEQDANYGYTF. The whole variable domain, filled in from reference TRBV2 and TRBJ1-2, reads EPEVTQTPSHQVTQMGQEVILRCVPISNHLYFYWYRQILGQKVEFLVSFYNNEISEKSEIFDDQFSVERPDGSNFTLKIRSTKLEDSAMYFCASSQEQDANYGYTFGSGTRLTVV.

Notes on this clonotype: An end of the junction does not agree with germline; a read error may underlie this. The CDR3 protein is CASSYNVGGISF. CDR3 DNA sequence: TGTGCCAGCAGTTACAATGTGGGAGGGATTTCATTC. The chain links TRBV6-6 to TRBJ2-5, with TRBD2 matching over 7 bases. The germline V gene has CDR1 MNHNY and CDR2 SVGAGI (reference sequence). The length of the CDR3 is 12 residues.

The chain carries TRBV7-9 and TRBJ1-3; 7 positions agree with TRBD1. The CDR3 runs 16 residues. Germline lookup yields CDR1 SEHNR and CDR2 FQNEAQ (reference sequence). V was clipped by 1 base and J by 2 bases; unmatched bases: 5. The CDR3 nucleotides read TGTGCCAGCAGCTTAGGGCAGGGGGACACTGGAAACACCATATATTTT. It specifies CASSLGQGDTGNTIYF. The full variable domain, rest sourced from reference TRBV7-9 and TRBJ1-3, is DTGVSQNPRHKITKRGQNVTFRCDPISEHNRLYWYRQTLGQGPEFLTYFQNEAQLEKSRLLSDRFSAERPKGSFSTLEIQRTEQGDSAMYLCASSLGQGDTGNTIYFGEGSWLTVV.

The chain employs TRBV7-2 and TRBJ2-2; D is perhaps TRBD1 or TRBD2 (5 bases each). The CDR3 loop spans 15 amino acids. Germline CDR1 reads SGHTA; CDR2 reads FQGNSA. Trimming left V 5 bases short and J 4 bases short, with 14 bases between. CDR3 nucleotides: TGTGCCAGCAGCCCAGAGGGGAGTGTCACCGGGGAGCTGTTTTTT. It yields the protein CASSPEGSVTGELFF.

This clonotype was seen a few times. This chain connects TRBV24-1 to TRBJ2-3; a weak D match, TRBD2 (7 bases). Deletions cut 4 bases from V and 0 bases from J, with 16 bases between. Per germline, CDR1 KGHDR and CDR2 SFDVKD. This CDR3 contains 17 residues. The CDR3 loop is CATSDLPRGGSTDTQYF. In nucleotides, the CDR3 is TGTGCCACCAGTGACCTCCCTAGGGGGGGTAGCACAGATACGCAGTATTTT.

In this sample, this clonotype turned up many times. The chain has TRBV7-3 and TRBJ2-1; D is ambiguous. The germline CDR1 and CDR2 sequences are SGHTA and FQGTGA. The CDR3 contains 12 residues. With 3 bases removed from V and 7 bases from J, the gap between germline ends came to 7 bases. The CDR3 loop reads CASSFEGNEQFF. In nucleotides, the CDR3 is TGTGCCAGCAGCTTCGAAGGGAATGAGCAGTTCTTC.

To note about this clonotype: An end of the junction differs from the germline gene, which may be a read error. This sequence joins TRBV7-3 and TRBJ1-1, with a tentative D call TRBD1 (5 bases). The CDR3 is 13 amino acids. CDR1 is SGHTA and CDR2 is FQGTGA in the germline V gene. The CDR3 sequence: CASGLTGNTEAFF. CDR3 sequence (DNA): TGTGCCAGCGGCTTAACAGGGAACACTGAAGCTTTCTTT.

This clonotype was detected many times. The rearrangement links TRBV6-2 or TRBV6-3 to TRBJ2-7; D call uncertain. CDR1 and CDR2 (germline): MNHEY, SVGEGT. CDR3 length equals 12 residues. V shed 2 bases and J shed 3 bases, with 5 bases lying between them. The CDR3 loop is CASSYPFYEQYF. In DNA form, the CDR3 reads TGTGCCAGCAGTTACCCCTTCTACGAGCAGTACTTC.

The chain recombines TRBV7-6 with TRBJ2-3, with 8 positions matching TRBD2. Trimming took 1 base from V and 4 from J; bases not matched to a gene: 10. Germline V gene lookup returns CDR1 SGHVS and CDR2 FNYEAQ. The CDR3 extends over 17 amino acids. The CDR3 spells CASSLDSAGGPSDTQYF. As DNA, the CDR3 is TGTGCCAGCAGCTTAGATTCTGCGGGGGGTCCCTCAGATACGCAGTATTTT.

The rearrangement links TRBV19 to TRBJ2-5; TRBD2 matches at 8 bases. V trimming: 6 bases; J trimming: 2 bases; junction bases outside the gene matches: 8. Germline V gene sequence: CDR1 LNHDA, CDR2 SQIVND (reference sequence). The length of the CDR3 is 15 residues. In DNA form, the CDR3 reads TGTGCCAGTAGACTCCGGGAGGGCCGGCAAGAGACCCAGTACTTC. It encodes CASRLREGRQETQYF.

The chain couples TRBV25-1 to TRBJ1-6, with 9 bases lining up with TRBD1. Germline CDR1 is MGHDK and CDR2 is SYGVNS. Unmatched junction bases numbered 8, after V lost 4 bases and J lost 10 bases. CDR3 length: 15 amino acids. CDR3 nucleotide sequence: TGTGCCAGCAGTGCCCCCGGGACAGGGTCGTCACCCCTCCACTTT. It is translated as CASSAPGTGSSPLHF.

This CDR3 is CAINGAWDSPLHF. DNA for the CDR3: TGTGCCATCAATGGGGCCTGGGATTCACCCCTCCACTTT. The chain combines TRBV10-3 with TRBJ1-6; the D gene is possibly TRBD1 (5 bases). The germline V gene encodes CDR1 ENHRY and CDR2 SYGVKD. Trimming shortened V by 7 bases and J by 8 bases, and 12 bases separated the two germline ends. CDR3 size: 13 residues.

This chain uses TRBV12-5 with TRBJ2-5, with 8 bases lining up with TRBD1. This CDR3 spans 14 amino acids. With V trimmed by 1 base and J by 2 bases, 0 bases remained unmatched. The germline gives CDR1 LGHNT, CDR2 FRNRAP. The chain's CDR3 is CASGLGQGQETQYF. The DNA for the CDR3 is TGTGCTAGTGGTTTGGGACAGGGGCAAGAGACCCAGTACTTC. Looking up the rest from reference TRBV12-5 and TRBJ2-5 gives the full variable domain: DARVTQTPRHKVTEMGQEVTMRCQPILGHNTVFWYRQTMMQGLELLAYFRNRAPLDDSGMPKDRFSAEMPDATLATLKIQPSEPRDSAVYFCASGLGQGQETQYFGPGTRLLVL.

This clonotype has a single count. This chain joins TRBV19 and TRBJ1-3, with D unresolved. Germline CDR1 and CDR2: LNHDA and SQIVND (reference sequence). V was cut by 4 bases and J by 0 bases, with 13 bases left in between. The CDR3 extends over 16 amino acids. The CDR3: CASSTQRLLSGNTIYF. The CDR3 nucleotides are TGTGCCAGTAGTACCCAGAGGTTACTCTCTGGAAACACCATATATTTT. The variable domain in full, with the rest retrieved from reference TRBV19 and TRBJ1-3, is DGGITQSPKYLFRKEGQNVTLSCEQNLNHDAMYWYRQDPGQGLRLIYYSQIVNDFQKGDIAEGYSVSREKKESFPLTVTSAQKNPTAFYLCASSTQRLLSGNTIYFGEGSWLTVV.

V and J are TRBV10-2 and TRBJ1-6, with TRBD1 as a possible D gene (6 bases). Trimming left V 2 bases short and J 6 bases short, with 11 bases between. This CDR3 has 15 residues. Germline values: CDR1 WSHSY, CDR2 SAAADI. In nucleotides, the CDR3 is TGCGCCAGCAGTGAGGGGGGGGCTGGTAATTCACCCCTCCACTTT. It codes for CASSEGGAGNSPLHF.

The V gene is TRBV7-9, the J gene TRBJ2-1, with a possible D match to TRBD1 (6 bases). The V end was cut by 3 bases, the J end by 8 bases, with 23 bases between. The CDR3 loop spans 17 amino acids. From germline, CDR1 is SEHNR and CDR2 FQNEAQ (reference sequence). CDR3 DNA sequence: TGTGCCAGCAGCTTCGCTAGGGGACACTCAAATCCCCATGAGCAGTTCTTC. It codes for CASSFARGHSNPHEQFF.

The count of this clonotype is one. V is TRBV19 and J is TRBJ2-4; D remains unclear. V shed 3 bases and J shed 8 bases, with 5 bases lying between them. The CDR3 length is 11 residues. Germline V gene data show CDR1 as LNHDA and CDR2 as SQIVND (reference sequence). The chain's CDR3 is CASSISDIQYF. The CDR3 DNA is TGTGCCAGTAGTATCTCGGACATTCAGTACTTC.

The CDR3, as DNA: TGTGCCATCAGTGACAGGGGGCAGGCCGGGGAGCTGTTTTTT. It translates to CAISDRGQAGELFF. The chain combines TRBV10-3 with TRBJ2-2; 8 bases agree with TRBD1. Trimming removed 3 bases from V and 6 bases from J; junction bases left unmatched: 3. This CDR3 contains 14 residues. Germline V gene lookup returns CDR1 ENHRY and CDR2 SYGVKD.

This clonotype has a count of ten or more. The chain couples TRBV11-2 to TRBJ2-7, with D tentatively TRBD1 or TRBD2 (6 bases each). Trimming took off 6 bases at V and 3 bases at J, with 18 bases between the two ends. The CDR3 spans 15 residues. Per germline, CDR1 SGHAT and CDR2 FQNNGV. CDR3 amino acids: CASSLRLEGGYEQYF. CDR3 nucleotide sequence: TGTGCCAGCAGTCTTAGATTAGAGGGGGGCTACGAGCAGTACTTC.

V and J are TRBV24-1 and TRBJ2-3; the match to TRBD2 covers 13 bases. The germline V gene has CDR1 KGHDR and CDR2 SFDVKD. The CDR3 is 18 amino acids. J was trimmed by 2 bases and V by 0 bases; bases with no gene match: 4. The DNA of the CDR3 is TGTGCCACCAGTGATTTGGTGACTAGCGGGGGGAACACAGATACGCAGTATTTT. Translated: CATSDLVTSGGNTDTQYF.

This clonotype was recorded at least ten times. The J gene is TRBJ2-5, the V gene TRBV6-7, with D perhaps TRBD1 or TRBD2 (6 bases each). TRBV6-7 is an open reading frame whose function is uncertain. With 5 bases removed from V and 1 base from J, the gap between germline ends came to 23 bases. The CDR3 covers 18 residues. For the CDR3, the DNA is TGTGCCAGCAGTCCAACGAAACAGGGCGGGAATGGCCAAGAGACCCAGTACTTC. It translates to CASSPTKQGGNGQETQYF.

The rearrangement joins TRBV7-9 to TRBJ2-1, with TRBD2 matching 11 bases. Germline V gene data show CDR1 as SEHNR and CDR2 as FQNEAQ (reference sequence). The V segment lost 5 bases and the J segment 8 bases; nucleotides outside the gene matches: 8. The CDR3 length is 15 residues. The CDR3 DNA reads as TGTGCCAGCAGCACACATAGCGGGGGGGCCTATGAGCAGTTCTTC. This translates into CASSTHSGGAYEQFF. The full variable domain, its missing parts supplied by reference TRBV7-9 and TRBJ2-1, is DTGVSQNPRHKITKRGQNVTFRCDPISEHNRLYWYRQTLGQGPEFLTYFQNEAQLEKSRLLSDRFSAERPKGSFSTLEIQRTEQGDSAMYLCASSTHSGGAYEQFFGPGTRLTVL.

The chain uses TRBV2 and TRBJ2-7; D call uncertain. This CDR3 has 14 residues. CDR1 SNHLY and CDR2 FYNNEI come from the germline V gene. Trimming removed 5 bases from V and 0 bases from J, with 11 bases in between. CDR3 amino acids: CASSRSVASYEQYF. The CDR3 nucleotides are TGTGCCAGCAGTAGATCCGTTGCCTCCTACGAGCAGTACTTC.

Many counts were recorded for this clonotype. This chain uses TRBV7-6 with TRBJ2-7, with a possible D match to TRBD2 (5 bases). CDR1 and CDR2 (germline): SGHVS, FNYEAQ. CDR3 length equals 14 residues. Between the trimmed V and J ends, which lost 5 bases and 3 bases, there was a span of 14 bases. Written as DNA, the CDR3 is TGTGCCAGCAGCGAAAACGGAGGAGGCTACGAGCAGTACTTC. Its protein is CASSENGGGYEQYF.

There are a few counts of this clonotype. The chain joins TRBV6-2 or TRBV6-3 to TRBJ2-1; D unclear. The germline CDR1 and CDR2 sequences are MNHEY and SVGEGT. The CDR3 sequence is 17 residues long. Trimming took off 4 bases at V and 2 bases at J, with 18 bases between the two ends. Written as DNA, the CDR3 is TGTGCCAGCAGTTCGCTTGGGTCCTACATGCCCTACAATGAGCAGTTCTTC. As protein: CASSSLGSYMPYNEQFF.